This TCR beta chain was retrieved from a study of blood T cell repertoires in COVID-19. Study as a whole: Sources were T cells, B-cell-depleted T cells, or PBMCs; the material itself was cDNA or gDNA.

The Seattle patients, enrolled during active infection, were followed longitudinally. CDR1 and CDR2 (germline): MNHEY, SVGAGI. Losses at the gene ends were 6 bases for V and 5 bases for J; bases not matched to a gene: 9. The CDR3 loop spans 14 amino acids. Clones were sequenced by immunoSEQ multiplex PCR, and TCRdb holds only the in-frame ones, with some missing. Of approximately 200,000 clones listed, roughly 92% are singletons. The clonotype comes from a man between 25 and 39 years old with COVID-19, enrolled during active disease. Sequenced sample: peripheral blood. V and J are TRBV6-5 and TRBJ1-1; 7 nucleotides align to TRBD1. Written as DNA, the CDR3 is TGTGCCAGCAGCCAGACAGGGATGAGGACTGAAGCTTTCTTT. Protein sequence: CASSQTGMRTEAFF.